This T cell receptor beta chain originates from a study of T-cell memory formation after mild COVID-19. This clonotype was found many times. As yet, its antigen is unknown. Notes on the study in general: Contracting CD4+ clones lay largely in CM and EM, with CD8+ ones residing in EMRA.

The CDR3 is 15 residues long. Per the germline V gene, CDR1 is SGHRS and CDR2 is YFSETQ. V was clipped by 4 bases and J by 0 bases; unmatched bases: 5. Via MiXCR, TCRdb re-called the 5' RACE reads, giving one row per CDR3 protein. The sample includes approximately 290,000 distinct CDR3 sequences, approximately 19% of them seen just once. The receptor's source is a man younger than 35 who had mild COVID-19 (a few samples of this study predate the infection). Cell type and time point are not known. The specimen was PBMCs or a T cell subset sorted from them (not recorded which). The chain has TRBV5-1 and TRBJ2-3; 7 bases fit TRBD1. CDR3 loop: CASSTGTASTDTQYF. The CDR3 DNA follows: TGCGCCAGCAGCACGGGGACAGCTAGCACAGATACGCAGTATTTT.